The present T cell receptor (beta chain) was sequenced within a study of cytomegalovirus exposure and HLA in healthy donors. Germline CDR1 reads SGHVS; CDR2 reads FQNEAQ. Between the trimmed V and J ends, which lost 1 base and 6 bases, there was a span of 9 bases. The CDR3 loop spans 13 amino acids. Primers for the PCR totalled 60 Vbeta and 13 Jbeta. The method was immunoSEQ multiplex PCR; TCRdb's version includes in-frame clones alone and lacks a portion of them. The sample holds some 150,000 clones, about 80% seen once. J is TRBJ1-2 and V is TRBV7-8, with TRBD1 as a possible D gene (5 bases). The TCR was taken from a male donor in good health and CMV-seronegative. The source material was PBMCs. The DNA for the CDR3 is TGTGCCAGCAGCTTAGACAGGCTGGATGGCTACACCTTC. It translates to CASSLDRLDGYTF. Filled out from reference TRBV7-8 and TRBJ1-2, the complete variable domain reads GAGVSQSPRYKVAKRGQDVALRCDPISGHVSLFWYQQALGQGPEFLTYFQNEAQLDKSGLPSDRFFAERPEGSVSTLKIQRTQQEDSAVYLCASSLDRLDGYTFGSGTRLTVV.